The 27 T cell receptor beta chains below all came from one sample that was sequenced in a study of blood T cell repertoires in COVID-19. The table came from immunoSEQ multiplex PCR; TCRdb's copy has only in-frame clones and leaves some out. The top ten clones hold around 0.98% of a sample with about 230,000 clones, 70% to 90% of them seen once. Sequenced input: peripheral blood. The source is a man aged 35-49 years with acute or convalescent COVID-19.

The CDR3 DNA sequence: TGTGCCAGTAGTTCCTATGGGACAGGGGACAATGAGCAGTTCTTC. As protein: CASSSYGTGDNEQFF. This chain joins TRBV19 and TRBJ2-1, with 10 bases lining up with TRBD1. The CDR3 consists of 15 residues. V shed 5 bases and J 5 bases; nucleotides not matched to a gene: 6. Germline lookup yields CDR1 LNHDA and CDR2 SQIVND (reference sequence).

The rearrangement joins TRBV5-6 to TRBJ2-1, with 8 positions matching TRBD2. Trimming took 2 bases from V and 6 from J; bases not matched to a gene: 13. Germline V gene lookup returns CDR1 SGHDT and CDR2 YYEEEE. The CDR3 spans 17 residues. The CDR3 DNA follows: TGTGCCAGCAGCTTAGTACGGCGGGGGGACTCTGGCAATGAGCAGTTCTTC. Amino acid sequence: CASSLVRRGDSGNEQFF. Together with reference TRBV5-6 and TRBJ2-1, the CDR3 gives the full variable domain: DAGVTQSPTHLIKTRGQQVTLRCSPKSGHDTVSWYQQALGQGPQFIFQYYEEEERQRGNFPDRFSGHQFPNYSSELNVNALLLGDSALYLCASSLVRRGDSGNEQFFGPGTRLTVL.

This clone was picked up a small number of times. The gene calls are TRBV28 and TRBJ1-1, with D tentatively TRBD1 (6 bases). The V and J ends lost 8 bases and 1 base respectively, with 14 bases between them. Per the germline V gene, CDR1 is MDHEN and CDR2 is SYDVKM. There are 14 residues in the CDR3. For the CDR3, the DNA is TGTGCCAGCGTTGAGGGGACAAAGAACACTGAAGCTTTCTTT. Protein: CASVEGTKNTEAFF.

The rearrangement joins TRBV6-2 or TRBV6-3 to TRBJ2-3; perhaps TRBD2 as D (5 bases). CDR1 and CDR2 from the germline V gene are MNHEY and SVGEGT. V gave up 0 bases and J gave up 2 bases, with 15 bases separating them. This CDR3 comprises 17 residues. The CDR3 DNA follows: TGTGCCAGCAGTTACTCGAGAGGACTGGTAAACACAGATACGCAGTATTTT. The encoded protein is CASSYSRGLVNTDTQYF.

To note about this clone: Since a much larger clone is just one base distant, this may be a read error. The same CDR3 also results from other DNA sequences found in this sample. The V call is TRBV6-5, the J call TRBJ1-1; TRBD1 matches at 7 bases. The CDR3 has 13 residues. Germline values: CDR1 MNHEY, CDR2 SVGAGI. The ends lost 6 bases at V and 1 base at J; junction bases unmatched: 2. The CDR3 DNA follows: TGTGCCAGCAGCCGACAGGGGAACACTGAAGCTTTCTTT. Its protein is CASSRQGNTEAFF.

This rearrangement joins TRBV6-2 or TRBV6-3 to TRBJ2-3, with D unresolved. V was trimmed by 5 bases and J by 4 bases, leaving 4 bases between them. The CDR3 runs 11 residues. Germline V gene lookup returns CDR1 MNHEY and CDR2 SVGEGT. In nucleotides, the CDR3 is TGTGCCAGCAGTCAATCAGATACGCAGTATTTT. Translating gives CASSQSDTQYF.

The chain joins TRBV4-3 to TRBJ1-1, with D uncertain. CDR1 LGHNA and CDR2 YSLEER come from the germline V gene. This CDR3 is built from 15 residues. V lost 1 base and J 3 bases, leaving 12 bases between the germline ends. CDR3 protein: CASSQGRLMDTEAFF. DNA of the CDR3: TGCGCCAGCAGCCAAGGGCGGTTAATGGACACTGAAGCTTTCTTT.

The chain links TRBV5-8 to TRBJ1-2; D not certain. Trimming pared 4 bases from V and 3 bases from J, leaving 16 bases between. CDR1 and CDR2 (germline): SGHTS, YDEGEE. CDR3 size: 15 residues. The CDR3 loop is CASSRGSGEDYGYTF. DNA of the CDR3: TGTGCCAGCAGCCGTGGGTCCGGGGAAGACTATGGCTACACCTTC.

The chain couples TRBV5-3 to TRBJ2-3; D unclear. TRBV5-3 qualifies as an ORF whose function is uncertain. V lost 10 bases and J lost 10, with 16 bases in between. The CDR3 runs to 11 residues. The CDR3, as DNA: TGTGCCTTTCCGGGTTGTGATGCGCAGTATTTT. Translation gives CAFPGCDAQYF.

In this sample, this clone turned up once. The chain employs TRBV5-5 and TRBJ1-2, with D maybe TRBD1 (6 bases). Trimming stripped 6 bases from V and 0 bases from J, with 15 bases between. Germline V CDR1 and CDR2: SGHKS, YYEKEE (reference sequence). This CDR3 contains 15 residues. CDR3 in DNA: TGTGCCAGCACCCAGGAACAGGGATCTAACTATGGCTACACCTTC. It codes for CASTQEQGSNYGYTF.

The chain couples TRBV5-1 to TRBJ1-2; D gene ambiguous. The length of the CDR3 is 15 residues. Trimming cost V 4 bases and J 1 base, with 14 bases left between them. Germline V CDR1 and CDR2: SGHRS, YFSETQ. CDR3 coding DNA: TGCGCCAGCAGCCTAGTGGATACGATTAACTATGGCTACACCTTC. This translates into CASSLVDTINYGYTF.

This clone was recorded only once. The chain recombines TRBV18 with TRBJ1-3, with 8 bases that match TRBD1. This CDR3 is 16 amino acids long. CDR1 is KGHSH and CDR2 is LQKENI in the germline V gene. The J segment lost 2 bases and the V segment lost 6 bases, leaving 9 bases of the junction unmatched. CDR3 residues: CASSPTGDPTGNTIYF. The CDR3 nucleotides read TGTGCCAGCTCCCCGACAGGGGACCCAACTGGAAACACCATATATTTT.

The rearrangement links TRBV11-2 to TRBJ2-7; no firm D call. This CDR3 has 14 residues. Germline V lookup: CDR1 SGHAT, CDR2 FQNNGV. The ends were cut back, 2 bases at V and 2 bases at J, with 10 bases in the middle. The CDR3 sequence is CASSLSLGAYEQYF. As DNA, the CDR3 is TGTGCCAGCAGCTTAAGTCTCGGAGCCTACGAGCAGTACTTC.

The V gene is TRBV27, the J gene TRBJ2-1; D possibly corresponds to TRBD2 (7 bases). V was trimmed by 6 bases and J by 0 bases, leaving 15 bases between them. The germline V gene has CDR1 MNHEY and CDR2 SMNVEV (reference sequence). This CDR3 is 16 amino acids long. DNA of the CDR3: TGTGCCAGCAGCCGGGGGGCGGGGAGCTCCTACAATGAGCAGTTCTTC. Its protein is CASSRGAGSSYNEQFF.

This clone was seen a single time. This chain connects TRBV28 to TRBJ1-2; 8 nucleotides agree with TRBD1. The CDR3 is made up of 17 amino acids. J was trimmed by 8 bases and V by 1 base; bases with no gene match: 15. Germline V CDR1 and CDR2: MDHEN, SYDVKM. The CDR3 spells CASSLFRGQGRRDGYTF. The CDR3 region has the DNA TGTGCCAGCAGTTTATTTAGAGGACAGGGAAGAAGAGACGGCTACACCTTC.

The chain has TRBV4-2 and TRBJ2-7; D call uncertain. CDR3 size: 15 residues. V was clipped by 1 base and J by 3 bases, with 13 bases between them. Germline-derived CDR1 and CDR2 are LGHNA and YNFKEQ. The CDR3 protein is CASSQGAATDYEQYF. The CDR3 DNA sequence: TGTGCCAGCAGCCAAGGGGCAGCCACCGACTACGAGCAGTACTTC.

V gene TRBV20-1 combines with J gene TRBJ1-1, with D unclear. The ends were cut back, 3 bases at V and 3 bases at J, with 11 bases in the middle. Germline V gene data show CDR1 as DFQATT and CDR2 as SNEGSKA (reference sequence). CDR3 length: 13 residues. CDR3 residues: CSASRGRDTEAFF. CDR3 DNA sequence: TGCAGTGCTAGTCGGGGAAGGGACACTGAAGCTTTCTTT.

This clone was recorded once. The chain is built from TRBV9 and TRBJ1-1; D is ambiguous. The CDR3 extends over 17 amino acids. Deletions cut 1 base from V and 4 bases from J, with 20 bases between. CDR1 SGDLS and CDR2 YYNGEE come from the germline V gene. CDR3 nucleotide sequence: TGTGCCAGCAGCGTACACCCTTGGACGGGCGGGGTCACTGAAGCTTTCTTT. This translates into CASSVHPWTGGVTEAFF.

V is TRBV6-5 and J is TRBJ1-1; D gene unclear. V was cut by 2 bases and J by 4 bases, with 8 bases left in between. The CDR3 is 13 residues long. CDR1 is MNHEY, CDR2 SVGAGI, per germline. The CDR3 reads CASSYGLTTEAFF. For the CDR3, the DNA is TGTGCCAGCAGTTACGGGCTCACCACTGAAGCTTTCTTT.

The chain has TRBV28 and TRBJ2-3; 8 bases map to TRBD1. The CDR3 spans 15 residues. V lost 1 base to trimming and J lost 5 bases; unmatched junction nucleotides: 5. Germline-derived CDR1 and CDR2 are MDHEN and SYDVKM. The CDR3 sequence is CASSLSGGNEDTQYF. The CDR3, as DNA: TGTGCCAGCAGTTTATCAGGGGGCAATGAAGATACGCAGTATTTT. The variable domain in full, with the rest retrieved from reference TRBV28 and TRBJ2-3, is DVKVTQSSRYLVKRTGEKVFLECVQDMDHENMFWYRQDPGLGLRLIYFSYDVKMKEKGDIPEGYSVSREKKERFSLILESASTNQTSMYLCASSLSGGNEDTQYFGPGTRLTVL.

The chain uses TRBV9 and TRBJ2-5, with 9 bases matching TRBD2. Looked up from germline, CDR1 is SGDLS and CDR2 is YYNGEE. This CDR3 spans 16 amino acids. V trimming: 0 bases; J trimming: 5 bases; junction bases outside the gene matches: 8. The CDR3 sequence is CASSVALSGGVETQYF. The CDR3 region has the DNA TGTGCCAGCAGCGTAGCGCTTAGCGGGGGTGTGGAGACCCAGTACTTC.

The chain combines TRBV4-2 with TRBJ2-7, with TRBD2 identical over 11 bases. Germline V CDR1 and CDR2: LGHNA, YNFKEQ. V shed 3 bases and J 3 bases; nucleotides not matched to a gene: 7. The CDR3 is made up of 16 amino acids. In DNA, the CDR3 is TGTGCCAGCAGCCAGGAACTAGCGGGGGAGCTCTACGAGCAGTACTTC. It is translated as CASSQELAGELYEQYF.

The CDR3, as DNA: TGTGCCAGCAGCATCCAGGGGGGTGAGCAGTTCTTC. Protein product: CASSIQGGEQFF. This chain joins TRBV7-2 and TRBJ2-1; a weak D match, TRBD1 (7 bases). The CDR3 is 12 residues long. Germline CDR1 reads SGHTA; CDR2 reads FQGNSA. Trimming removed 5 bases from V and 9 bases from J, with 11 bases in between.

The chain employs TRBV27 and TRBJ1-1, with D maybe TRBD1 (5 bases). The germline V gene has CDR1 MNHEY and CDR2 SMNVEV (reference sequence). The V gene lost 8 bases and the J gene lost 4 bases, with 11 bases spanning the gap. This CDR3 spans 12 amino acids. The CDR3: CASVSGGTEAFF. CDR3 in DNA: TGTGCCAGCGTGTCGGGGGGCACTGAAGCTTTCTTT.

The gene calls are TRBV7-8 and TRBJ2-1, with D possibly being TRBD2 (6 bases). In germline, CDR1 is SGHVS, CDR2 FQNEAQ. This CDR3 has 15 residues. Trimming stripped 4 bases from V and 4 bases from J, with 14 bases between. The CDR3 coding sequence is TGTGCCAGCAGCTCCCGAGGGAGCGGGTACAATGAGCAGTTCTTC. As protein: CASSSRGSGYNEQFF.

This chain connects TRBV7-2 to TRBJ1-2; D might be TRBD1 (5 bases). Trimming removed 5 bases from V and 4 bases from J, with 17 bases in between. From germline, CDR1 is SGHTA and CDR2 FQGNSA. The CDR3 runs 15 residues. The CDR3 here is CASSPRGAGPYGYTF. The CDR3 DNA follows: TGTGCCAGCAGCCCCCGAGGTGCAGGGCCCTATGGCTACACCTTC.

The V gene is TRBV27, the J gene TRBJ1-6, with 9 bases that match TRBD1. The V segment lost 7 bases and the J segment 7 bases; nucleotides outside the gene matches: 8. The length of the CDR3 is 15 residues. Germline CDR1 and CDR2: MNHEY and SMNVEV (reference sequence). The CDR3 sequence is CASKISGTGNSPLHF. The CDR3 DNA is TGTGCCAGCAAAATATCCGGGACAGGGAATTCACCCCTCCACTTT.